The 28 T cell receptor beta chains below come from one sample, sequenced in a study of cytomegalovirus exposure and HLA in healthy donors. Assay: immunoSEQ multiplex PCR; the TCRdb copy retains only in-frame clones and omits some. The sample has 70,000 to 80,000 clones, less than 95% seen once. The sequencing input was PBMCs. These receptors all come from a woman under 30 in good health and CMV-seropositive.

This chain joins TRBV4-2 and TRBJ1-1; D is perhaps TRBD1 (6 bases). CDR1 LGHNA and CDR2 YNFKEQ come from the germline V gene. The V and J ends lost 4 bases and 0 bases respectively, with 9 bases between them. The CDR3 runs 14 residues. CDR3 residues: CASSRRDMNTEAFF. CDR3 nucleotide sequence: TGTGCCAGCAGCCGCCGGGACATGAACACTGAAGCTTTCTTT.

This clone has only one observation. CDR3 coding DNA: TGTGCCAGCAGTGAATGGGGCAGGGGGCCCTACGAGCAGTACTTC. Its translation is CASSEWGRGPYEQYF. The chain links TRBV6-1 to TRBJ2-7; TRBD1 matches at 8 bases. CDR3 size: 15 residues. Trimming at V came to 2 bases and at J to 2 bases, leaving 5 bases not matched to a gene. The germline CDR1 and CDR2 sequences are MNHNS and SASEGT.

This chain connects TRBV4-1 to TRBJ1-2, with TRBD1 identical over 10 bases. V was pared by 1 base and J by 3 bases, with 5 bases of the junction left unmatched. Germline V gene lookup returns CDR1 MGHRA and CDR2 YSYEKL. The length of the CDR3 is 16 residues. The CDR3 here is CASSQGGTGVYYGYTF. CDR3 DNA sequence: TGCGCCAGCAGCCAAGGAGGGACAGGGGTTTACTATGGCTACACCTTC.

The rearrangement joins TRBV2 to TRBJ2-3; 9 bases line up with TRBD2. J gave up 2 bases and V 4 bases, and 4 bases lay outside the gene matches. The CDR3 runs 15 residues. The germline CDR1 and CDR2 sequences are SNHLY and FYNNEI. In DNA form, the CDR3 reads TGTGCCAGCAGTGTGCTAGCGGGAAACACAGATACGCAGTATTTT. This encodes CASSVLAGNTDTQYF.

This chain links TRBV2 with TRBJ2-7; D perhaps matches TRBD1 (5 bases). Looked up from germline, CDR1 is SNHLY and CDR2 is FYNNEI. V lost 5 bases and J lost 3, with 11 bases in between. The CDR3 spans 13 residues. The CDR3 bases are TGTGCCAGCAGTCCCCGACAGCTCTACGAGCAGTACTTC. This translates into CASSPRQLYEQYF.

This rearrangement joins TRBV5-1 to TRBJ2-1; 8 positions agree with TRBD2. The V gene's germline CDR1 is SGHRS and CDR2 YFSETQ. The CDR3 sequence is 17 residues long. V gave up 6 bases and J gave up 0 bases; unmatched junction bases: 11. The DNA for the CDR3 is TGCGCCAGCAAGATCGGGATAGCGGGGTTCTCCTACAATGAGCAGTTCTTC. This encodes CASKIGIAGFSYNEQFF.

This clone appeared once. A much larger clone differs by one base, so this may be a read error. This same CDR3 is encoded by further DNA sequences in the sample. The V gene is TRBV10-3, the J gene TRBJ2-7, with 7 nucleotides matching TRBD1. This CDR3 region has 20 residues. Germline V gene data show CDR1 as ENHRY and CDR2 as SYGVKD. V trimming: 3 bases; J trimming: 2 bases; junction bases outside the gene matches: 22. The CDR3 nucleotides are TGTGCCATCAGTGATCGGATGGGAACAGGGGACCCTCCGGGCACCTACGAGCAGTACTTC. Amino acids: CAISDRMGTGDPPGTYEQYF.

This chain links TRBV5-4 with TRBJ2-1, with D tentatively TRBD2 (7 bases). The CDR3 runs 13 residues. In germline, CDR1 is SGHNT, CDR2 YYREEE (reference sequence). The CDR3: CALGGAGINEQFF. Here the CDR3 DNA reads TGTGCTTTGGGGGGGGCGGGTATTAATGAGCAGTTCTTC.

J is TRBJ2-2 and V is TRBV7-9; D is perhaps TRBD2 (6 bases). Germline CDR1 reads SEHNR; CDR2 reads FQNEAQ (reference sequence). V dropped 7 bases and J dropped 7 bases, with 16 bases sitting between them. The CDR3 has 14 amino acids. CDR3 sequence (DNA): TGTGCCAGCACTCAAATACGGGGGATCGGGGAGCTGTTTTTT. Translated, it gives CASTQIRGIGELFF.

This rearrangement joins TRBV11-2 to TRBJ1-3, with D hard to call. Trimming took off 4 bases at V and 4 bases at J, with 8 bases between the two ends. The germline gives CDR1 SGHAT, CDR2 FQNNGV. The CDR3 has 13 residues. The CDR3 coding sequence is TGTGCCAGCAGCTCCCCTACGGGAAACACCATATATTTT. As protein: CASSSPTGNTIYF.

The CDR3 spells CASSLMGLAGGPGEQYF. In DNA, the CDR3 is TGTGCCAGCAGCTTAATGGGACTAGCGGGAGGGCCCGGCGAGCAGTACTTC. The chain couples TRBV7-3 to TRBJ2-7; 16 bases match TRBD2. Losses at the gene ends were 1 base for V and 6 bases for J; bases not matched to a gene: 6. The germline gives CDR1 SGHTA, CDR2 FQGTGA. CDR3 length: 17 amino acids.

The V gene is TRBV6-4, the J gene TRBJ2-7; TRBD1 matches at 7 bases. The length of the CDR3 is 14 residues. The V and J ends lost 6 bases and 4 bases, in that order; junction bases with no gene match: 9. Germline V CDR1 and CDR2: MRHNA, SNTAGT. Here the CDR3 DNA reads TGTGCCAGCAGCGCCTTGGGACAGAAATACGAGCAGTACTTC. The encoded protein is CASSALGQKYEQYF.

CDR3 in amino acids: CASSSTTGLNEQFF. The CDR3 DNA follows: TGTGCCAGCAGTTCAACGACAGGGTTGAATGAGCAGTTCTTC. The J gene is TRBJ2-1, the V gene TRBV6-5; TRBD1 aligns across 7 bases. Germline loops: CDR1 MNHEY, CDR2 SVGAGI. J was trimmed by 7 bases and V by 4 bases; bases with no gene match: 7. The CDR3 contains 14 residues.

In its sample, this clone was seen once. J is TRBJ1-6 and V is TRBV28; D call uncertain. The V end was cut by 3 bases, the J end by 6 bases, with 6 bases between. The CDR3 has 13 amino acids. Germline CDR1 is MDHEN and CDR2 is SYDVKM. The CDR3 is CASSFGFNSPLHF. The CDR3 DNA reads TGTGCCAGCAGTTTTGGCTTTAATTCACCCCTCCACTTT.

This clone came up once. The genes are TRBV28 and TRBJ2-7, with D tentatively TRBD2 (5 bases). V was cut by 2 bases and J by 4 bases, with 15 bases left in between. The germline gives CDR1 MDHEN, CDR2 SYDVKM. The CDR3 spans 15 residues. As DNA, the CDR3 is TGTGCCAGCAGTTTAAGGGCGGGCTCGAATTACGAGCAGTACTTC. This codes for CASSLRAGSNYEQYF.

The CDR3 nucleotides read TGTGCCAGCAGCGTAGATGCCGCGACTAACTATGGCTACACCTTC. Encoded protein: CASSVDAATNYGYTF. The chain carries TRBV9 and TRBJ1-2; no clear D gene. Trimming removed 0 bases from V and 0 bases from J, with 9 bases in between. The germline V gene has CDR1 SGDLS and CDR2 YYNGEE. The length of the CDR3 is 15 residues.

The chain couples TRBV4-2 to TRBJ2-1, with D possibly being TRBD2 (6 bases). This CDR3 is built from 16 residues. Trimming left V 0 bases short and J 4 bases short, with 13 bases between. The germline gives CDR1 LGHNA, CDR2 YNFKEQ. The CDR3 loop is CASSQDLQAGYNEQFF. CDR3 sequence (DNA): TGTGCCAGCAGCCAAGATCTGCAGGCGGGATACAATGAGCAGTTCTTC.

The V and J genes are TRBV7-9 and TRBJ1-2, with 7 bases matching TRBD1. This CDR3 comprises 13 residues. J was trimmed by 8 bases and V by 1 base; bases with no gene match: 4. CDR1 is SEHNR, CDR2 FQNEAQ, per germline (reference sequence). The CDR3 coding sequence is TGTGCCAGCAGCTTAGGGGGGACAGTCGGCTACACCTTC. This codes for CASSLGGTVGYTF.

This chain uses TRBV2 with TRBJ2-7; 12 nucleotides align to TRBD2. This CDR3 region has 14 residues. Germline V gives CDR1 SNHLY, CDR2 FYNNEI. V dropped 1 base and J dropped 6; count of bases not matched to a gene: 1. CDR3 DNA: TGTGCCAGCAGTGAAGGACTAGCGGGAGTCGAGCAGTACTTC. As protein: CASSEGLAGVEQYF.

DNA of the CDR3: TGCAGCGCCAGACTAGCGGGAGGATCCAATGAGCAGTTCTTC. Protein sequence: CSARLAGGSNEQFF. The rearrangement links TRBV29-1 to TRBJ2-1; 13 nucleotides align to TRBD2. V shed 7 bases, J shed 6 bases, and the junction held 6 bases outside the gene matches. This CDR3 spans 14 amino acids. Germline values: CDR1 SQVTM, CDR2 ANQGSEA.

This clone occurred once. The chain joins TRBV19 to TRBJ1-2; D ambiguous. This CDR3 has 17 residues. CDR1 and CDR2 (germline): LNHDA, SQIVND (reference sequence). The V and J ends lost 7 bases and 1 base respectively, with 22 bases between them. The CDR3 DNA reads TGTGCCAGTATCGATTGGGCCGCCGGCATGGATAACTATGGCTACACCTTC. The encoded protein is CASIDWAAGMDNYGYTF.

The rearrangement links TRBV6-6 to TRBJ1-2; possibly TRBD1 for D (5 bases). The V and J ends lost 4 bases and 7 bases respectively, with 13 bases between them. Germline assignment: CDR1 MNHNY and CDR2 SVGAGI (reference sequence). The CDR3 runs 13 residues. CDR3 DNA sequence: TGTGCCAGCAGTTCCTCGGGGGGAGGTGGCTACACCTTC. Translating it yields CASSSSGGGGYTF.

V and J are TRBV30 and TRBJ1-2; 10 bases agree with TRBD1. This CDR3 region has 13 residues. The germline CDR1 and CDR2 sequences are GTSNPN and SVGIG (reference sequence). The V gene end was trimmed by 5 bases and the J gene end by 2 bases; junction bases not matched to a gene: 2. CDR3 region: CAWGTGVNYGYTF. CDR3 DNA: TGTGCCTGGGGGACAGGGGTGAACTATGGCTACACCTTC.

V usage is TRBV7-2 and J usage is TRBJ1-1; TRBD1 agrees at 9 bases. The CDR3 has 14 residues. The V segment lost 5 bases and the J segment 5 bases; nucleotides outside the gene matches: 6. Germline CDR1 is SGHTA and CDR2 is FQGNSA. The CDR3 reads CASSIQGARTEAFF. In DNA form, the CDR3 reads TGTGCCAGCAGCATACAGGGGGCGCGAACTGAAGCTTTCTTT.

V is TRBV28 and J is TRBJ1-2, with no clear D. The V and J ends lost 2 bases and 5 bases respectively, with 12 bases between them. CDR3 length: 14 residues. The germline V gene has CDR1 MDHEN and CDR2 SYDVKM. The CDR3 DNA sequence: TGTGCCAGCAGTTTAGAATCGGGAGTGTATGGCTACACCTTC. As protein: CASSLESGVYGYTF.

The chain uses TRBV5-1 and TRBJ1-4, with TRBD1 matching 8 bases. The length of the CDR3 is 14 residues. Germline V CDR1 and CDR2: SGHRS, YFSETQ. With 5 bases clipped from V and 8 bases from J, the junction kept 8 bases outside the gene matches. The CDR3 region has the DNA TGCGCCAGCAGTTCTGACGGACAGGGAGAAAAACTGTTTTTT. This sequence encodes CASSSDGQGEKLFF.

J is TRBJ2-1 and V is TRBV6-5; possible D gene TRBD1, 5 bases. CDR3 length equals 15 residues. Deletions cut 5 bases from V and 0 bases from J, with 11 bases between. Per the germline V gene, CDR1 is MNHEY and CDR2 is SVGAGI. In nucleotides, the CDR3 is TGTGCCAGCAGTCCGACAGTTACCTCCTACAATGAGCAGTTCTTC. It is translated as CASSPTVTSYNEQFF.

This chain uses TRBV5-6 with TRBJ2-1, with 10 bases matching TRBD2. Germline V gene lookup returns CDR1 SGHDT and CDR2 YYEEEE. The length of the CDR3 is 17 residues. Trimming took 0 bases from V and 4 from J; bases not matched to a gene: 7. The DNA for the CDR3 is TGTGCCAGCAGCTTGGCGCTAGCGGGGGTCTTATACAATGAGCAGTTCTTC. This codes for CASSLALAGVLYNEQFF.